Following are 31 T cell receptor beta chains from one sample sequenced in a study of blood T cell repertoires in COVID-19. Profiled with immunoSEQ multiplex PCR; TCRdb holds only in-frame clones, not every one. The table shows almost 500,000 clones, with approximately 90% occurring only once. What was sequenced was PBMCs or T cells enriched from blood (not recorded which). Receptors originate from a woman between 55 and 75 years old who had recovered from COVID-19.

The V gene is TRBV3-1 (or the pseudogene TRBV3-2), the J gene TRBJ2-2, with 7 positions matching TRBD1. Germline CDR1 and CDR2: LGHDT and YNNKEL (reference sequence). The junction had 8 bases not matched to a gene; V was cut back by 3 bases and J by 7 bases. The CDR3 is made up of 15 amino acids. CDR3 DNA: TGTGCCAGCAGCCACCTGGACAGGCGGAGCGGGGAGCTGTTTTTT. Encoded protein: CASSHLDRRSGELFF.

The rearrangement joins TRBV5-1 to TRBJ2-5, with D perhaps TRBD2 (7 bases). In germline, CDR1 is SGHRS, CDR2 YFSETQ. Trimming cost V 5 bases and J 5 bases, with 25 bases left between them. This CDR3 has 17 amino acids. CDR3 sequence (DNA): TGCGCCAGCAGGACCGACCCCTTAGGGGGGGGCCGGGAGACCCAGTACTTC. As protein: CASRTDPLGGGRETQYF.

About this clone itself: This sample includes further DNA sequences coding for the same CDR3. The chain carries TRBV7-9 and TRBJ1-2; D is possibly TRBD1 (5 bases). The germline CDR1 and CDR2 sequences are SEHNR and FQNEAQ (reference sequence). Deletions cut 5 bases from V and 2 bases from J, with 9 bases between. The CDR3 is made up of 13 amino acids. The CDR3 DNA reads TGTGCCAGCAGCCCTACAGGAAACTATGGCTACACCTTC. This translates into CASSPTGNYGYTF.

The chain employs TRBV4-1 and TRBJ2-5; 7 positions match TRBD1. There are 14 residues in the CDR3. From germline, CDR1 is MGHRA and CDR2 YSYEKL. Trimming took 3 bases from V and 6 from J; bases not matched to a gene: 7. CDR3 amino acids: CASSHPDREKTQYF. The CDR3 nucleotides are TGCGCCAGCAGCCATCCCGACAGGGAGAAGACCCAGTACTTC.

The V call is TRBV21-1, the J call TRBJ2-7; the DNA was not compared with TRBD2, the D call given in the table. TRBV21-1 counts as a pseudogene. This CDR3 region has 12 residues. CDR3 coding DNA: TGTGCCAGCAGCAAATGCGGGTTCGAGCAGTACGTC. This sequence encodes CASSKCGFEQYV.

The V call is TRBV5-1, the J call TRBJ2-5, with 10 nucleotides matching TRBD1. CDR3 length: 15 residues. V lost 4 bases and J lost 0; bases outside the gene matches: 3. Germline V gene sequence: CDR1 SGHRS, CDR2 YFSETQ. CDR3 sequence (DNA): TGCGCCAGCAGCGGCGGGACAGGGGACCAAGAGACCCAGTACTTC. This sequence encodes CASSGGTGDQETQYF.

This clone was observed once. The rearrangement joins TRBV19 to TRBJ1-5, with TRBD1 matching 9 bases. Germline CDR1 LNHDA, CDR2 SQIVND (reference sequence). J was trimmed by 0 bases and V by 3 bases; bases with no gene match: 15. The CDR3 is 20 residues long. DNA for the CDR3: TGTGCCAGTAGTATTTGGGCTGGGACAGGGAGAACTTATAGCAATCAGCCCCAGCATTTT. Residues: CASSIWAGTGRTYSNQPQHF.

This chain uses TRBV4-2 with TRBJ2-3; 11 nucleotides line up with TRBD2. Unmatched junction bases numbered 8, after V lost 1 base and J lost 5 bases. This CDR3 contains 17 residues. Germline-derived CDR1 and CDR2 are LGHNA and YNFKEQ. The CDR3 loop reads CASSQVAGGDLGDTQYF. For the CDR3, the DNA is TGTGCCAGCAGCCAAGTAGCGGGGGGGGACCTTGGAGATACGCAGTATTTT.

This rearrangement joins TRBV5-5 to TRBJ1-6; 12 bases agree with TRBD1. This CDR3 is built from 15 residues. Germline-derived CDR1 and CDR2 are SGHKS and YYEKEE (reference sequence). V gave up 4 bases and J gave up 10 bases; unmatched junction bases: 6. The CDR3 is CASSLGQGAWSPLHF. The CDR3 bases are TGTGCCAGCAGCCTGGGACAGGGGGCATGGTCACCCCTCCACTTT.

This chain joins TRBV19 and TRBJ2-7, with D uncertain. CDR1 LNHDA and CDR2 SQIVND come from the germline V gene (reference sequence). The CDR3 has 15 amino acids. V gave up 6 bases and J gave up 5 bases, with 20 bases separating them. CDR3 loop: CASSPRPGGLDEQYV. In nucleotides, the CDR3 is TGTGCCAGTAGCCCTCGTCCCGGCGGTCTGGACGAGCAGTACGTC.

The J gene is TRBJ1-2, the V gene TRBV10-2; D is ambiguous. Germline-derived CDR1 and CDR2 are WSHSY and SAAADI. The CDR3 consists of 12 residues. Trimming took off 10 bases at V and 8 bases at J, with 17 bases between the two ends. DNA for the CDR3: TGCGCCACCATTAAGTCAGCGGGAGGCTACACCTTC. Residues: CATIKSAGGYTF.

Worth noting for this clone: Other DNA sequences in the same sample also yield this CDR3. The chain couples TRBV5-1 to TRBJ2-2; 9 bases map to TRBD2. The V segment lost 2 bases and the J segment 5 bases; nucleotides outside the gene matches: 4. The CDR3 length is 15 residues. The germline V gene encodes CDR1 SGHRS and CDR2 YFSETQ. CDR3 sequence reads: CASSLAGGRTGELFF. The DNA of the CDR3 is TGCGCCAGCAGCTTAGCGGGGGGAAGGACCGGGGAGCTGTTTTTT.

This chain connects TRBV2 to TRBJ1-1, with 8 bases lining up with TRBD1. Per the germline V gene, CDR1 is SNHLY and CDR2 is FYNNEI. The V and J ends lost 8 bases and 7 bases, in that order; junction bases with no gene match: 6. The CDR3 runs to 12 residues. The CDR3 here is CASGIDRGEAFF. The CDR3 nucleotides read TGTGCCAGCGGGATTGACAGGGGTGAAGCTTTCTTT.

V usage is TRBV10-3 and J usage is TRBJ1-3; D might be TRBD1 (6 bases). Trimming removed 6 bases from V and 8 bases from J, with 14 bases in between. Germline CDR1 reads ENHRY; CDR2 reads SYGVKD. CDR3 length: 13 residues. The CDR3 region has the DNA TGTGCCATCAGCACAGGGAAAGGAGACACCATATATTTT. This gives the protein CAISTGKGDTIYF.

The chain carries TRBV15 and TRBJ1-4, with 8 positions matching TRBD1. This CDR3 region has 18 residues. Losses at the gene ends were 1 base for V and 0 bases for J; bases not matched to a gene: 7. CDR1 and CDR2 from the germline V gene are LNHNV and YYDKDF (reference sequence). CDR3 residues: CATSRAWDRRATNEKLFF. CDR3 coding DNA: TGTGCCACCAGCAGAGCCTGGGACAGGCGTGCAACTAATGAAAAACTGTTTTTT.

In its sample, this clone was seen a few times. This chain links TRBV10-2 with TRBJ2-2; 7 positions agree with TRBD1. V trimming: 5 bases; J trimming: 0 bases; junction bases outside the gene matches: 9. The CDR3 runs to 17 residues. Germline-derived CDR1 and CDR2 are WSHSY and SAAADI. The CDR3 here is CASSSPGQLANTGELFF. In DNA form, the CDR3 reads TGCGCCAGCAGTTCCCCGGGACAGCTCGCGAACACCGGGGAGCTGTTTTTT.

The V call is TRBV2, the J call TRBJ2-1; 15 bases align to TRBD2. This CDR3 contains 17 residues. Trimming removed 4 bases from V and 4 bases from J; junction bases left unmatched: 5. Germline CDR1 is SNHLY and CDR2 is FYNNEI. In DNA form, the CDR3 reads TGTGCCAGCAGTGGGACTAGCGGGGGGGCCTTTTACAATGAGCAGTTCTTC. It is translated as CASSGTSGGAFYNEQFF.

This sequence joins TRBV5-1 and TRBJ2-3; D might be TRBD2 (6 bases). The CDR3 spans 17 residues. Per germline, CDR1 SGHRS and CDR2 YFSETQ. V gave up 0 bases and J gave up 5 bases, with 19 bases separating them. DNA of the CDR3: TGCGCCAGCAGCTTGGAGGGGAGGAGGGGCCGGGAAGATACGCAGTATTTT. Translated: CASSLEGRRGREDTQYF. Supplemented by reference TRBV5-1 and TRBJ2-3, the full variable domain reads KAGVTQTPRYLIKTRGQQVTLSCSPISGHRSVSWYQQTPGQGLQFLFEYFSETQRNKGNFPGRFSGRQFSNSRSEMNVSTLELGDSALYLCASSLEGRRGREDTQYFGPGTRLTVL.

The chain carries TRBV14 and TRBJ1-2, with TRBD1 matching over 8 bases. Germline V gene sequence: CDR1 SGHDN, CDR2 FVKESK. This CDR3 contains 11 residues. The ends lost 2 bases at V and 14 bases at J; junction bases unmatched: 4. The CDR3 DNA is TGTGCCAGCAGCCAACGGGACAGGAAAACCTTC. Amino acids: CASSQRDRKTF.

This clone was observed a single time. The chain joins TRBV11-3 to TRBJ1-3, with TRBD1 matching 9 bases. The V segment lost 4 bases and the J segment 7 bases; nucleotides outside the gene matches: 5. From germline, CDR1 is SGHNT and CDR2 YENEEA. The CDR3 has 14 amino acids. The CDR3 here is CASSSRQGVNTIYF. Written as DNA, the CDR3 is TGTGCCAGCAGCTCACGACAGGGGGTGAACACCATATATTTT. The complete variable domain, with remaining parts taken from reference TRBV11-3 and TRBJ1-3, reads EAGVVQSPRYKIIEKKQPVAFWCNPISGHNTLYWYLQNLGQGPELLIRYENEEAVDDSQLPKDRFSAERLKGVDSTLKIQPAELGDSAVYLCASSSRQGVNTIYFGEGSWLTVV.

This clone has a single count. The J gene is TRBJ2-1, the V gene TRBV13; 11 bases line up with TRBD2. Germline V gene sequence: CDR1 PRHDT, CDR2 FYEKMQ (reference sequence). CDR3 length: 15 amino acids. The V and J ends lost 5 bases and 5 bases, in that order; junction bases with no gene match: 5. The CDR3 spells CASSLASGGNNEQFF. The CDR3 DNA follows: TGTGCCAGCAGCCTCGCTAGCGGGGGGAACAATGAGCAGTTCTTC.

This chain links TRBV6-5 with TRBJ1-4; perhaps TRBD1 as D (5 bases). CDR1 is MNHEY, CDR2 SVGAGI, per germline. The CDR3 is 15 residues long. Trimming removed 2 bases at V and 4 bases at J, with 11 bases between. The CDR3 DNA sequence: TGTGCCAGCAGTTACGGGGGGGTTCTTAATGAAAAACTGTTTTTT. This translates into CASSYGGVLNEKLFF.

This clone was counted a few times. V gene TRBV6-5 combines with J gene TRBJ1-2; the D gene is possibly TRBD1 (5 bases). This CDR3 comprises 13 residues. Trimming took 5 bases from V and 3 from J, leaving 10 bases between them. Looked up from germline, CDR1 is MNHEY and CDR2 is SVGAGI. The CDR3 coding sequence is TGTGCCAGCAGTACCCAGGGCGACTATGGCTACACCTTC. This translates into CASSTQGDYGYTF.

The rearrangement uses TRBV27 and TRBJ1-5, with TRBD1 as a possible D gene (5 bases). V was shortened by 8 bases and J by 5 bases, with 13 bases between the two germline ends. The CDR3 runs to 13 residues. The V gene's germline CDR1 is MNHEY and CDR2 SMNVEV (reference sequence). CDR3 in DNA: TGTGCCAGCTGGGCGGGGACTCATCAGCCCCAGCATTTT. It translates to CASWAGTHQPQHF.

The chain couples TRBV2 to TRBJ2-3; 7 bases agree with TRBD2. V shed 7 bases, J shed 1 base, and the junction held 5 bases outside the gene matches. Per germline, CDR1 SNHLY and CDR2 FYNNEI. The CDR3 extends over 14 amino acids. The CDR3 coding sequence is TGTGCCAGCACCCGGGACTATGGCACAGATACGCAGTATTTT. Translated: CASTRDYGTDTQYF.

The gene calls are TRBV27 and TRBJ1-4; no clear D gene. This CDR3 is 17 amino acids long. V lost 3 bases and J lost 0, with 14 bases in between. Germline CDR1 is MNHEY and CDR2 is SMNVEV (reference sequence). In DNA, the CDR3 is TGTGCCAGCAGTTTGCGGGTTCCAATCGCAACTAATGAAAAACTGTTTTTT. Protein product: CASSLRVPIATNEKLFF.

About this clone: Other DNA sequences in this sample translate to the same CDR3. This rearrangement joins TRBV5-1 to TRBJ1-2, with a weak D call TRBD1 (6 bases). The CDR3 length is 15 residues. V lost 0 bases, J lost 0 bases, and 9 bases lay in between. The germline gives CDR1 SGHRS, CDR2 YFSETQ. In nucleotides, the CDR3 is TGCGCCAGCAGCTTGGTAGGGGGAGCTAACTATGGCTACACCTTC. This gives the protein CASSLVGGANYGYTF.

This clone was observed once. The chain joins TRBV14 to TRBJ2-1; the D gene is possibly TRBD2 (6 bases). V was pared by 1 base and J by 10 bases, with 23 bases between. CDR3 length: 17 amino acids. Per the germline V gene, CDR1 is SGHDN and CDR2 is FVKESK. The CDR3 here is CASSQVNGLSLNAEQFF. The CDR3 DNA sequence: TGTGCCAGCAGCCAAGTCAACGGACTAAGCCTCAATGCGGAGCAGTTCTTC. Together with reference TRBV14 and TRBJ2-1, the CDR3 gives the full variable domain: EAGVTQFPSHSVIEKGQTVTLRCDPISGHDNLYWYRRVMGKEIKFLLHFVKESKQDESGMPNNRFLAERTGGTYSTLKVQPAELEDSGVYFCASSQVNGLSLNAEQFFGPGTRLTVL.

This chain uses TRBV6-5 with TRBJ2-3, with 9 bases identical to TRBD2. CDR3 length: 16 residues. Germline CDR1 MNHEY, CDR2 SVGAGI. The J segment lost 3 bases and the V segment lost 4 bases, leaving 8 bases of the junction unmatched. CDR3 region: CASSSLRAGGTDTQYF. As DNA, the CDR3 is TGTGCCAGCAGTTCTCTCAGGGCGGGAGGGACAGATACGCAGTATTTT.

The DNA of the CDR3 is TGTGCCAGCAGTCCCCCCGGGGGTGAGCAGTTCTTC. Translating gives CASSPPGGEQFF. This chain links TRBV12-3 or TRBV12-4 with TRBJ2-1, with TRBD2 as a possible D gene (6 bases). The germline V and J ends were trimmed by 5 bases and 9 bases, with 11 bases remaining between them. This CDR3 comprises 12 residues.

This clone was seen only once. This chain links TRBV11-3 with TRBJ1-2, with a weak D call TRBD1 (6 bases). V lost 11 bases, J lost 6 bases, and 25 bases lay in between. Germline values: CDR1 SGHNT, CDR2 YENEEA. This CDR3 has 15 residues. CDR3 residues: CAGVWGRRLPDGYTF. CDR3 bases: TGTGCCGGGGTATGGGGGCGCCGGTTGCCGGATGGCTACACCTTC. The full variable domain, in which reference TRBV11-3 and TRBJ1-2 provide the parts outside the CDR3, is EAGVVQSPRYKIIEKKQPVAFWCNPISGHNTLYWYLQNLGQGPELLIRYENEEAVDDSQLPKDRFSAERLKGVDSTLKIQPAELGDSAVYLCAGVWGRRLPDGYTFGSGTRLTVV.